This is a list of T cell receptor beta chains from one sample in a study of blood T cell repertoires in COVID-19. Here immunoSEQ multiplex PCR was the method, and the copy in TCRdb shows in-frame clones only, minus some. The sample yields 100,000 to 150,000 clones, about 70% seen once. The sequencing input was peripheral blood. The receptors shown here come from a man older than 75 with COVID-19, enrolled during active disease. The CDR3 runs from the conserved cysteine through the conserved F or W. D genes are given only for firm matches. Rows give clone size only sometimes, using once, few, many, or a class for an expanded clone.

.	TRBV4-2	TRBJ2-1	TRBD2	CASSQDGLAGGNEQFF	TGTGCCAGCAGCCAAGACGGGCTAGCGGGAGGCAATGAGCAGTTCTTC
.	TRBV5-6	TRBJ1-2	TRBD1	CASSWGTGNYGYTF	TGTGCCAGCAGCTGGGGGACAGGGAACTATGGCTACACCTTC
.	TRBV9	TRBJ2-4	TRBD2	CASSPDGLAGRGIQYF	TGTGCCAGCAGCCCCGATGGGCTAGCGGGGCGAGGCATTCAGTACTTC
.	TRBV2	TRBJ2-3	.	CASSRTMSNTDTQYF	TGTGCCAGCAGTCGGACTATGTCTAACACAGATACGCAGTATTTT
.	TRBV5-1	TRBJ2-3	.	CASSRRGLAGNTDTQYF	TGCGCCAGCAGCCGCAGGGGGCTAGCGGGAAACACAGATACGCAGTATTTT
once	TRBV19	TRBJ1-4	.	CASSPPDWDNEKLFF	TGTGCCAGTAGCCCCCCGGACTGGGATAATGAAAAACTGTTTTTT
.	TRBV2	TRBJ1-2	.	CASRTGGRSYGYTF	TGTGCCAGCAGGACGGGGGGGCGCAGCTATGGCTACACCTTC
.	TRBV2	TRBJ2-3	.	CASSREAIGSVDTQYF	TGTGCCAGCTCCAGGGAGGCCATAGGATCAGTAGATACGCAGTATTTT
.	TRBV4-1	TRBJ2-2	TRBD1	CASRNRDRRFTGELFF	TGCGCCAGCAGGAATAGGGACAGGAGATTCACCGGGGAGCTGTTTTTT
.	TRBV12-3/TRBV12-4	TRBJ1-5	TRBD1	CASSGTGNQPQHF	TGTGCCAGCAGTGGGACAGGGAACCAGCCCCAGCATTTT
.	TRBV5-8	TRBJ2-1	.	CASSLMGSSYNEQFF	TGTGCCAGCAGCTTGATGGGCTCCTCCTACAATGAGCAGTTCTTC
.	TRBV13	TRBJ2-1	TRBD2	CASSFIKRGYNEQFF	TGTGCCAGCAGCTTTATCAAGCGGGGGTACAATGAGCAGTTCTTC
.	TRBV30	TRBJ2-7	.	CAWSLNREQYF	TGTGCCTGGAGTTTGAATAGAGAGCAGTACTTC
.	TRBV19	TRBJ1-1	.	CASFPGGESTEAFF	TGTGCCAGCTTTCCCGGAGGCGAGAGCACTGAAGCTTTCTTT
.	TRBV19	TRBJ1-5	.	CASSPDWQGAQPQHF	TGTGCCAGTAGTCCGGATTGGCAGGGTGCTCAGCCCCAGCATTTT
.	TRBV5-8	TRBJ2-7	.	CASSFTGRIYEQYF	TGTGCCAGCAGCTTTACGGGAAGGATATACGAGCAGTACTTC
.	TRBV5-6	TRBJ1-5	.	CASSLWTPDLNQPQHF	TGTGCCAGCAGCTTGTGGACACCCGACCTGAATCAGCCCCAGCATTTT
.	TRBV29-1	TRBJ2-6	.	CSVEIGSGANVLTF	TGCAGCGTTGAGATCGGGTCTGGGGCCAACGTCCTGACTTTC
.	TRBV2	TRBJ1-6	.	CASSGQGYNSPLHF	TGTGCCAGCAGTGGGCAGGGCTATAATTCACCCCTCCACTTT
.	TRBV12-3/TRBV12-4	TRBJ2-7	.	CASRRETHEQYF	TGTGCCAGCAGACGGGAGACTCACGAGCAGTACTTC
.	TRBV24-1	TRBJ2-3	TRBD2	CATSDLGSGSTDTQYF	TGTGCCACCAGTGATTTGGGTAGCGGGAGCACAGATACGCAGTATTTT
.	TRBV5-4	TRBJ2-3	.	CASSLGGSTDTQYF	TGTGCCAGCAGCTTAGGCGGGAGCACAGATACGCAGTATTTT
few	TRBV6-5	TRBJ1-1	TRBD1	CASSNRQGRPEAFF	TGTGCCAGCAGCAACCGACAGGGGAGACCTGAAGCTTTCTTT